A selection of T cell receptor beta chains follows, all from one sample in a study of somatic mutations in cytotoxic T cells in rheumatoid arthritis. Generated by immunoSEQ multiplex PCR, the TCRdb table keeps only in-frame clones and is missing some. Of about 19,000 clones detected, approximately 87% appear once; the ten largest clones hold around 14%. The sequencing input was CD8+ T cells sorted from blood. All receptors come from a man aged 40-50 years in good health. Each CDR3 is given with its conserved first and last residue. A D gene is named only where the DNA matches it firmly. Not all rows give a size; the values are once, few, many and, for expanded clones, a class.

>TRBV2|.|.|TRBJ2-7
TGTGCCAGCAGTGATGGGCACGGGAGATACTTC
CASSDGHGRYF
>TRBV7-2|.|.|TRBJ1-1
TGTGCCAGCAGCTTCCCGCGAAGTGTCGGGATGAACACTGAAGCTTTCTTT
CASSFPRSVGMNTEAFF
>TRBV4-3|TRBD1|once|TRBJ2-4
TGCGCCAGCAGCCAAACAAACCGGGACAGGGTTTTGTACTTC
CASSQTNRDRVLYF
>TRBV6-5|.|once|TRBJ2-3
TGTGCCAGCAGTACGGGAGATACGCAGTATTTT
CASSTGDTQYF
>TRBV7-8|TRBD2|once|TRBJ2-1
TGTGCCAGCAGCTTGGGACTAGCGGGAGGCACCTACAATGAGCAGTTCTTC
CASSLGLAGGTYNEQFF
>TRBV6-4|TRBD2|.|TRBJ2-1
TGTGCCAGCAGTGAGGTATGGGGGACTAGCGGTTACGGCGACAATGAGCAGTTCTTC
CASSEVWGTSGYGDNEQFF
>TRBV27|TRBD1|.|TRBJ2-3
TGTGCCAGCAGTTACCTCGGACAGGGCGCAGATACGCAGTATTTT
CASSYLGQGADTQYF
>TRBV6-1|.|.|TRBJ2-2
TGTGCCAGCAGTGAAGGCCCCGACACCGGGGAGCTGTTTTTT
CASSEGPDTGELFF
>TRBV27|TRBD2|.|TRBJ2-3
TGTGCCAGCAGTAACAGACTAGCGGGAATCACAGATACGCAGTATTTT
CASSNRLAGITDTQYF
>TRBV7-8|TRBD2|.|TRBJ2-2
TGTGCCAGCAGCCCCGGGAGGGTAGGGTCCGGGGAGCTGTTTTTT
CASSPGRVGSGELFF
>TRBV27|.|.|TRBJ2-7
TGTGCCAGCAGTTTTTCCCCCCTGGAGTACGGGAGTGGGTACGAGCAGTACTTC
CASSFSPLEYGSGYEQYF
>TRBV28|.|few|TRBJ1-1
TGTGCCAGCAGTTCCTATCCCTGGACAGCGATGAAACGGGACACTGAAGCTTTCTTT
CASSSYPWTAMKRDTEAFF
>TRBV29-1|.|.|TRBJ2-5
TGCAGCGTTGGCCGGCTGGGACAAGAGACCCAGTACTTC
CSVGRLGQETQYF
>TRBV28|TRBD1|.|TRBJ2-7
TGTGCCAGCTTCGACAGGGCCTACGAGCAGTACTTC
CASFDRAYEQYF
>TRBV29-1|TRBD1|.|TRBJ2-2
TGCAGCGTTACGACAGGGGCCGGGGAGCTGTTTTTT
CSVTTGAGELFF
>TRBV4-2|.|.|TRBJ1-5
TGTGCCAGCAGCCAAGATGAAGACAGCAATCAGCCCCAGCATTTT
CASSQDEDSNQPQHF
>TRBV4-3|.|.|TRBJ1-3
TGCGCCAGCAGCCAAGAGATCCTTCTTGGAAACACCATATATTTT
CASSQEILLGNTIYF
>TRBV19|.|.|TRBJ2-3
TGTGCCAGTAGTATATTGGGGCCAGATACGCAGTATTTT
CASSILGPDTQYF
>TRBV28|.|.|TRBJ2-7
TGTGCCAGCAGTTTACGAGGACCGAGCTCCTACGAGCAGTACTTC
CASSLRGPSSYEQYF
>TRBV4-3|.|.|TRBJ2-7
TGCGCCGCGGGTCGGAAGGGGTACGAGCAGTACTTC
CAAGRKGYEQYF